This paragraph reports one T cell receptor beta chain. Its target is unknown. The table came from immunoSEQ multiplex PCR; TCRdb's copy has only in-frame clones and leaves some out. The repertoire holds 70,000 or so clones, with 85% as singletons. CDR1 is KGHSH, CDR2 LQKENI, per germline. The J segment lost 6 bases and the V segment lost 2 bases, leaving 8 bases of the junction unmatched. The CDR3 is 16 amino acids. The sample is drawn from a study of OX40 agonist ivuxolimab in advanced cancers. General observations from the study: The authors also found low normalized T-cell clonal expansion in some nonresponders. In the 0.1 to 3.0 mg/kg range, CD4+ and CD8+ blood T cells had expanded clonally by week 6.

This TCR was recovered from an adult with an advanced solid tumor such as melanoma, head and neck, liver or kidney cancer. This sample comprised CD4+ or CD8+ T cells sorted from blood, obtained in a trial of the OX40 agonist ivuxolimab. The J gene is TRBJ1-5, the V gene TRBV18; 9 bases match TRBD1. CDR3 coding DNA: TGTGCCAGCTCACCATGGTGGGACAGGGTTGGTCAGCCCCAGCATTTT. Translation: CASSPWWDRVGQPQHF.